Here is one T cell receptor (beta chain) with its context. What it recognizes is unknown. Libraries were prepared by immunoSEQ multiplex PCR; TCRdb keeps only in-frame clonotypes and omits some of them. The data hold 98,000 or so clones, with roughly 84% observed a single time. This entry comes from a study of cytomegalovirus exposure and HLA in healthy donors. Study overall: Per a later analysis, the approximately 690 first-cohort and more than 100 validation repertoires shared one platform.

Overall study findings and caveats: The study labeled 164 TCR beta chains cytomegalovirus-associated. In vitro data verified a few CMV-associated chains as specific for CMV antigens. With high specificity and sensitivity, the classifier reportedly diagnosed cytomegalovirus status.

The CDR3 contains 13 residues. Germline lookup yields CDR1 MNHEY and CDR2 SVGAGI. The V end lost 5 bases, the J end lost 7 bases, and 11 bases lay between the germline ends. The TCR comes from a woman younger than 35 in good health and CMV-seronegative. The chain recombines TRBV6-5 with TRBJ1-4; D is unresolved. Sequenced material: PBMCs. CDR3 amino acids: CASSQRHSEKLFF. CDR3 coding DNA: TGTGCCAGCAGTCAGAGACACAGTGAAAAACTGTTTTTT.